This T cell receptor (beta chain) came from a study of technical replicates of blood from several donors. V shed 3 bases and J shed 0 bases, with 9 bases lying between them. CDR3 length: 15 residues. CDR1 and CDR2 from the germline V gene are MNHEY and SVGAGI. Assay: immunoSEQ multiplex PCR; the TCRdb copy retains only in-frame clones and omits some. The sample carries nearly 80,000 clones, 96% recorded once. The V gene is TRBV6-5, the J gene TRBJ2-1; D unclear. The sequencing sample was made of T cells isolated from PBMCs. The TCR was taken from a human donor in good health. CDR3 region: CASSYGSSSYNEQFF. The DNA for the CDR3 is TGTGCCAGCAGTTATGGCTCCAGCTCCTACAATGAGCAGTTCTTC.